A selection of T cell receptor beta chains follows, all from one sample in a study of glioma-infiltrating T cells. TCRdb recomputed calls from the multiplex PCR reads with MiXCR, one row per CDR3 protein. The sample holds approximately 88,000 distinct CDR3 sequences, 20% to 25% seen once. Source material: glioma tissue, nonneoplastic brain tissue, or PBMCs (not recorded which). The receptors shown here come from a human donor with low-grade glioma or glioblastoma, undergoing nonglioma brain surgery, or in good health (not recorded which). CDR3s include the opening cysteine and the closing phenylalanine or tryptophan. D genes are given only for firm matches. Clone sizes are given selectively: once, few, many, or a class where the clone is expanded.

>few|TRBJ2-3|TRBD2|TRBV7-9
CASSSGGRDVGSLQYF
TGTGCCAGCAGCTCGGGAGGTAGGGACGTTGGAAGTCTGCAGTATTTT
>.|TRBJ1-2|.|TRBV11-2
CASSLARGGDGYTF
TGTGCCAGCAGCTTAGCGAGGGGGGGAGACGGCTACACCTTC
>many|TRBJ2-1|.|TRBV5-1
CASSTNRANEQFF
TGCGCCAGCAGCACCAACAGGGCCAATGAGCAGTTCTTC
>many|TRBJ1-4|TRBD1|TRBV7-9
CASSSPGTGDWEKLFF
TGTGCCAGCAGCTCGCCAGGGACAGGGGATTGGGAAAAACTGTTTTTT
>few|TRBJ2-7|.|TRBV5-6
CASSRQGRPYEQYF
TGTGCCAGCAGCCGGCAGGGACGACCTTACGAGCAGTACTTC
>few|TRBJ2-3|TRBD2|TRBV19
CASRGVAGTDTQYF
TGTGCCAGTAGAGGAGTAGCGGGGACAGATACGCAGTATTTT
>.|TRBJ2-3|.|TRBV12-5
CASGLGAIESTDTLYF
TGTGCTAGTGGTTTGGGCGCTATAGAAAGCACAGATACGCTGTATTTT
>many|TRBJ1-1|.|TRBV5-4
CASSFGQVGEAFF
TGTGCCAGCAGCTTTGGGCAGGTGGGTGAAGCTTTCTTT
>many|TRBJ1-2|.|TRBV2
CASSGGNSYGYTF
TGTGCCAGCAGTGGAGGGAACTCCTATGGCTACACCTTC
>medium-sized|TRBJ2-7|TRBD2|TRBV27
CASSSTSGSQEQYF
TGTGCCAGCAGTTCGACTAGCGGGAGTCAAGAGCAGTACTTC
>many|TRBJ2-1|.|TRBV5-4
CASSMTRSNNEQFF
TGTGCCAGCAGCATGACTAGAAGTAACAATGAGCAGTTCTTC
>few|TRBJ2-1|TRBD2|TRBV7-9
CASSFRGGGLEQFF
TGTGCCAGCAGCTTCCGCGGGGGGGGCCTTGAGCAGTTCTTC
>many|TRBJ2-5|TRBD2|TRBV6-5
CASSYFRGGSRETQYF
TGTGCCAGCAGTTACTTCCGGGGGGGAAGTAGAGAGACCCAGTACTTC
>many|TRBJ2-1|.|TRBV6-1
CASTIGQSYNEQFF
TGTGCCAGCACCATAGGACAGAGTTACAATGAGCAGTTCTTC
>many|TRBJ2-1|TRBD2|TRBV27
CASKRAGGHNEQFF
TGTGCCAGCAAAAGAGCGGGGGGGCACAATGAGCAGTTCTTC
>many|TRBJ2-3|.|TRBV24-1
CATSDLERTDTQYF
TGTGCCACCAGTGATCTCGAGCGGACAGATACGCAGTATTTT
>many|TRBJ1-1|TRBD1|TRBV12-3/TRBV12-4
CASSSQDRDHTEAFF
TGTGCCAGCAGTTCCCAAGACAGGGACCACACTGAAGCTTTCTTT
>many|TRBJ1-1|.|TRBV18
CASSPQESTEAFF
TGTGCCAGCTCACCACAGGAATCCACTGAAGCTTTCTTT
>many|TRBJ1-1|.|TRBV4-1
CASRRTGRPEAFF
TGCGCCAGCAGGCGTACAGGGAGGCCGGAAGCTTTCTTT
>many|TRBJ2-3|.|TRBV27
CASSRRQQDTQYF
TGTGCCAGCAGTCGACGACAGCAGGACACGCAGTATTTT
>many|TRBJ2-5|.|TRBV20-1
CSAPPSRAQETQYF
TGCAGTGCTCCTCCTTCCCGGGCCCAAGAGACCCAGTACTTC
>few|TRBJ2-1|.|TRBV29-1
CSVSRGPDNEQFF
TGCAGCGTTTCGCGGGGGCCCGACAATGAGCAGTTCTTC